These 26 T cell receptor beta chains share one sample of origin, sequenced in a study of blood T cells in healthy people across ages. Primed by a sample-barcoded 5' primer and a J-beta primer mix, a second PCR proceeded for about 6 to 12 cycles. A single record per CDR3 protein comes from TCRdb applying MiXCR to the 5' RACE reads. The sample yields about 560,000 distinct CDR3 sequences, roughly a quarter seen once. These data also formed part of another study, on T cells of mothers and their children.

Specimen: blood. The receptors come from a boy aged 2 to 10 in good health.

This clonotype came up many times. V and J are TRBV20-1 and TRBJ1-4; D is uncertain. Trimming cost V 0 bases and J 4 bases, with 12 bases left between them. The CDR3 runs 15 residues. Germline CDR1 reads DFQATT; CDR2 reads SNEGSKA (reference sequence). The CDR3 sequence is CSARDTRRDNEKLFF. CDR3 sequence (DNA): TGCAGTGCTAGAGATACCAGGAGGGATAATGAAAAACTGTTTTTT.

This clonotype has more than one count but fewer than ten. The chain carries TRBV20-1 and TRBJ2-7; TRBD2 agrees at 10 bases. Trimming cost V 0 bases and J 6 bases; bases outside gene matches: 5. Germline assignment: CDR1 DFQATT and CDR2 SNEGSKA (reference sequence). This CDR3 is built from 14 residues. This CDR3 reads CSARDTSGGAEQYF. For the CDR3, the DNA is TGCAGTGCTAGAGATACCAGCGGGGGGGCCGAGCAGTACTTC.

The chain carries TRBV20-1 and TRBJ1-5; 7 positions agree with TRBD1. J gave up 4 bases and V 3 bases, and 6 bases lay outside the gene matches. Per germline, CDR1 DFQATT and CDR2 SNEGSKA (reference sequence). This CDR3 contains 14 residues. The CDR3 sequence is CSASKGQVNQPQHF. The DNA for the CDR3 is TGCAGTGCTAGTAAAGGACAGGTTAATCAGCCCCAGCATTTT.

The rearrangement links TRBV12-3 or TRBV12-4 to TRBJ2-7; a weak D match, TRBD1 (5 bases). The V gene lost 4 bases and the J gene lost 5 bases, with 12 bases spanning the gap. The CDR3 covers 13 residues. The CDR3 nucleotides read TGTGCCAGCAGTTCAGGGCGGCTCGACGAGCAGTACTTC. It codes for CASSSGRLDEQYF.

This chain joins TRBV20-1 and TRBJ2-6; D ambiguous. The CDR3 totals 15 residues. Trimming pared 5 bases from V and 2 bases from J, leaving 13 bases between. Per germline, CDR1 DFQATT and CDR2 SNEGSKA (reference sequence). The CDR3 nucleotides read TGCAGTGCTTCAACGCCGGACCCTGGGGCCAACGTCCTGACTTTC. Its protein product is CSASTPDPGANVLTF.

A few counts support this clonotype. CDR3 nucleotides: TGTGCCAGCAGCTCGCGGACAGCCCTAGCGGAGCTTAATGAAAAACTGTTTTTT. It translates to CASSSRTALAELNEKLFF. V and J are TRBV7-8 and TRBJ1-4; maybe TRBD1 (6 bases). Trimming removed 4 bases from V and 4 bases from J, with 22 bases in between. The germline V gene has CDR1 SGHVS and CDR2 FQNEAQ. The CDR3 has 18 amino acids.

This chain joins TRBV12-3 or TRBV12-4 and TRBJ2-4, with D perhaps given as TRBD1 or TRBD2 (5 bases each). This CDR3 is built from 14 residues. Trimming took 5 bases from V and 8 from J, leaving 16 bases between them. The CDR3 DNA sequence: TGTGCCAGCAGTCCTCCATGGGGGACGGACATTCAGTACTTC. As protein: CASSPPWGTDIQYF.

The V call is TRBV20-1, the J call TRBJ2-1; D not resolved. The CDR3 consists of 13 residues. Germline loops: CDR1 DFQATT, CDR2 SNEGSKA (reference sequence). The ends were cut back, 3 bases at V and 0 bases at J, with 6 bases in the middle. This CDR3 is CSASQSSYNEQFF. The CDR3 region has the DNA TGCAGTGCTAGCCAGAGCTCCTACAATGAGCAGTTCTTC.

This clonotype was observed at least ten times. The V gene is TRBV27, the J gene TRBJ2-5; tentatively, D is TRBD1 (5 bases). Germline loops: CDR1 MNHEY, CDR2 SMNVEV (reference sequence). The V and J ends lost 10 bases and 5 bases respectively, with 14 bases between them. The CDR3 has 12 residues. The DNA of the CDR3 is TGTGCCACCAACAGGCCTCAGGAGACCCAGTACTTC. Its translation: CATNRPQETQYF.

This clonotype was observed a handful of times. The chain links TRBV7-2 to TRBJ2-7; 8 nucleotides match TRBD1. This CDR3 region has 13 residues. Trimming took 5 bases from V and 8 from J; bases not matched to a gene: 8. The germline V gene encodes CDR1 SGHTA and CDR2 FQGNSA. CDR3 loop: CASSTQQGAKQYF. CDR3 nucleotides: TGTGCCAGCAGCACCCAGCAGGGGGCTAAGCAGTACTTC.

The V gene is TRBV13, the J gene TRBJ1-2; no reliable D call. Looked up from germline, CDR1 is PRHDT and CDR2 is FYEKMQ (reference sequence). There are 15 residues in the CDR3. V was clipped by 3 bases and J by 0 bases, with 11 bases between them. CDR3 sequence: CASSFQTETNYGYTF. The CDR3 bases are TGTGCCAGCAGCTTCCAGACGGAGACTAACTATGGCTACACCTTC.

This clonotype has ten or more counts. The genes are TRBV6-6 and TRBJ2-2; TRBD2 agrees at 9 bases. The germline gives CDR1 MNHNY, CDR2 SVGAGI (reference sequence). The CDR3 loop spans 15 amino acids. J was trimmed by 4 bases and V by 2 bases; bases with no gene match: 2. CDR3 nucleotides: TGTGCCAGCAGTTACGAAGCGGGGGGCACCGGGGAGCTGTTTTTT. Its protein product is CASSYEAGGTGELFF.

The genes are TRBV27 and TRBJ2-5, with D perhaps being TRBD1 or TRBD2 (5 bases each). CDR1 is MNHEY and CDR2 is SMNVEV in the germline V gene (reference sequence). The CDR3 covers 14 residues. Trimming shortened V by 2 bases and J by 5 bases, and 12 bases separated the two germline ends. The CDR3 loop is CASSLEGRTETQYF. Written as DNA, the CDR3 is TGTGCCAGCAGTTTAGAGGGGCGAACGGAGACCCAGTACTTC.

This clonotype was observed many times. The chain is built from TRBV20-1 and TRBJ1-1; 8 nucleotides align to TRBD1. Per the germline V gene, CDR1 is DFQATT and CDR2 is SNEGSKA (reference sequence). This CDR3 is built from 15 residues. Trimming cost V 1 base and J 3 bases; bases outside gene matches: 7. The DNA for the CDR3 is TGCAGTGCTAGAGTCCCTACAGGGGGGGACACTGAAGCTTTCTTT. Translating it yields CSARVPTGGDTEAFF.

This clonotype was found a few times. The CDR3 is CSALGEGGTDTQYF. CDR3 sequence (DNA): TGCAGTGCCCTGGGCGAGGGGGGAACAGATACGCAGTATTTT. The chain recombines TRBV20-1 with TRBJ2-3; either TRBD1 or TRBD2 may fit D (6 bases each). V was trimmed by 6 bases and J by 3 bases, leaving 16 bases between them. Germline V gives CDR1 DFQATT, CDR2 SNEGSKA (reference sequence). The CDR3 has 14 residues.

This clonotype occurred a few times. The chain employs TRBV2 and TRBJ1-1; no definite D call. Trimming took off 3 bases at V and 1 base at J, with 12 bases between the two ends. This CDR3 region has 15 residues. CDR1 is SNHLY, CDR2 FYNNEI, per germline. The CDR3 DNA is TGTGCCAGCAGTGATGGCCGGACGCCGAACACTGAAGCTTTCTTT. This sequence encodes CASSDGRTPNTEAFF.

The CDR3 region is CSARVWGPAGNTIYF. Written as DNA, the CDR3 is TGCAGTGCTAGGGTGTGGGGGCCGGCAGGAAACACCATATATTTT. This sequence joins TRBV20-1 and TRBJ1-3, with D possibly matching TRBD1 (6 bases). CDR3 length: 15 amino acids. Trimming shortened V by 3 bases and J by 4 bases, and 16 bases separated the two germline ends. Per germline, CDR1 DFQATT and CDR2 SNEGSKA (reference sequence).

This clonotype was counted at least ten times. The chain links TRBV6-5 to TRBJ2-7, with no clear D. Germline V gene lookup returns CDR1 MNHEY and CDR2 SVGAGI. The CDR3 has 11 residues. V lost 5 bases and J 3 bases, leaving 5 bases between the germline ends. This CDR3 reads CASSRGYEQYF. The DNA for the CDR3 is TGTGCCAGCAGTCGAGGCTACGAGCAGTACTTC.

This chain connects TRBV25-1 to TRBJ1-2; 7 bases align to TRBD1. The CDR3 is 17 amino acids. CDR1 and CDR2 from the germline V gene are MGHDK and SYGVNS. Trimming cost V 5 bases and J 2 bases; bases outside gene matches: 14. CDR3 protein: CASSPMGLGGRNYGYTF. The CDR3 region has the DNA TGTGCCAGCAGTCCCATGGGGTTAGGGGGCCGGAACTATGGCTACACCTTC.

The chain carries TRBV6-2 or TRBV6-3 and TRBJ2-1; 8 positions match TRBD2. The germline V gene encodes CDR1 MNHEY and CDR2 SVGEGT. V lost 4 bases and J lost 5; bases outside the gene matches: 7. The CDR3 covers 15 residues. The DNA of the CDR3 is TGTGCCAGCAGTTCGTCCGGGAGGGTGGACAATGAGCAGTTCTTC. Translation gives CASSSSGRVDNEQFF.

V is TRBV28 and J is TRBJ1-2; D is perhaps TRBD1 (6 bases). This CDR3 spans 13 amino acids. V was trimmed by 5 bases and J by 8 bases, leaving 15 bases between them. CDR1 and CDR2 from the germline V gene are MDHEN and SYDVKM. This CDR3 is CASSNGTPQGYTF. As DNA, the CDR3 is TGTGCCAGCAGTAACGGGACACCGCAAGGCTACACCTTC.

This clonotype came up a few times. The chain recombines TRBV20-1 with TRBJ2-7; the D is unclear. Germline CDR1 reads DFQATT; CDR2 reads SNEGSKA (reference sequence). CDR3 length: 11 amino acids. The V gene lost 7 bases and the J gene lost 7 bases, with 14 bases spanning the gap. This chain's CDR3 is CSGSASREQYF. The CDR3 coding sequence is TGCAGTGGTTCCGCCTCGAGGGAGCAGTACTTC.

This sequence joins TRBV7-3 and TRBJ2-2, with D perhaps TRBD1 or TRBD2 (6 bases each). The CDR3 contains 15 residues. V was clipped by 1 base and J by 6 bases, with 12 bases between them. Germline-derived CDR1 and CDR2 are SGHTA and FQGTGA. The chain's CDR3 is CASSLNRRGAGELFF. The CDR3 DNA reads as TGTGCCAGCAGCTTAAATCGAAGGGGGGCCGGGGAGCTGTTTTTT.

The chain recombines TRBV6-1 with TRBJ2-4; 12 bases fit TRBD2. The V gene's germline CDR1 is MNHNS and CDR2 SASEGT. The J segment lost 0 bases and the V segment lost 2 bases, leaving 11 bases of the junction unmatched. CDR3 size: 20 residues. The CDR3 sequence is CASSERASGGEKLAKNIQYF. For the CDR3, the DNA is TGTGCCAGCAGTGAAAGGGCTAGCGGGGGGGAAAAACTAGCCAAAAACATTCAGTACTTC.

In this sample, this clonotype turned up a few times. The chain recombines TRBV2 with TRBJ2-7; 8 bases map to TRBD1. The CDR3 runs 12 residues. The trim removed 5 bases at V and 6 bases at J, leaving 3 bases unmatched. Per the germline V gene, CDR1 is SNHLY and CDR2 is FYNNEI. The CDR3 bases are TGTGCCAGCAGTCGGACAGGGCGCGAGCAGTACTTC. Encoded protein: CASSRTGREQYF.

The V call is TRBV30, the J call TRBJ1-3; D is undetermined. V lost 3 bases and J 4 bases, leaving 19 bases between the germline ends. Germline V gene data show CDR1 as GTSNPN and CDR2 as SVGIG (reference sequence). This CDR3 contains 16 residues. CDR3 in amino acids: CAWSFKTGEGGNTIYF. The DNA of the CDR3 is TGTGCCTGGAGCTTTAAAACCGGTGAAGGGGGAAACACCATATATTTT.